The 25 T cell receptor beta chains below all came from one sample that was sequenced in a study of blood T cells in healthy people across ages. Together with a sample-barcoded 5' primer, a J-beta primer mix was included in a second PCR lasting roughly 6 to 12 cycles. TCRdb independently ran MiXCR on the 5' RACE reads; one entry per CDR3 protein. In the table there are about 700,000 distinct CDR3 sequences, approximately 31% of which are singletons. The sample consisted of blood. Receptors originate from a woman of 80 years or more in good health.

The chain joins TRBV4-1 to TRBJ2-1; possibly TRBD2 for D (6 bases). CDR1 and CDR2 (germline): MGHRA, YSYEKL. CDR3 length: 17 residues. V gave up 0 bases and J gave up 5 bases, with 17 bases separating them. For the CDR3, the DNA is TGCGCCAGCAGCCAAGAGGGGGGTTGGAACGTCCACAATGAGCAGTTCTTC. It yields the protein CASSQEGGWNVHNEQFF.

This chain connects TRBV13 to TRBJ2-4; D may correspond to TRBD1 or TRBD2 (6 bases each). The J call may be incorrect, as the DNA end agrees better with TRBJ2-7. Per the germline V gene, CDR1 is PRHDT and CDR2 is FYEKMQ (reference sequence). This CDR3 has 15 residues. DNA of the CDR3: TGTGCCAGCAGCGACAGGACGGTGGGGGGTTACGAGCAGTACTTC. Its protein product is CASSDRTVGGYEQYF.

The gene calls are TRBV10-3 and TRBJ1-2; perhaps TRBD1 as D (5 bases). The CDR3 extends over 13 amino acids. The V and J ends lost 6 bases and 4 bases respectively, with 12 bases between them. Germline-derived CDR1 and CDR2 are ENHRY and SYGVKD. The CDR3 coding sequence is TGTGCCATCAGCAGGACGGGACTCTATGGCTACACCTTC. Translating gives CAISRTGLYGYTF.

The chain combines TRBV7-8 with TRBJ2-1; 12 nucleotides agree with TRBD2. After removal of 2 bases from V and 8 bases from J, the junction contained 19 bases not matched to a gene. The CDR3 has 20 residues. Germline CDR1 is SGHVS and CDR2 is FQNEAQ. The CDR3 is CASSLYTLAGGPTIRDEQFF. Here the CDR3 DNA reads TGTGCCAGCAGCTTATATACACTAGCGGGGGGCCCGACCATTCGTGATGAGCAGTTCTTC.

There are many counts of this clonotype. The V and J genes are TRBV7-2 and TRBJ1-5; TRBD1 might be the D (6 bases). Looked up from germline, CDR1 is SGHTA and CDR2 is FQGNSA. V dropped 1 base and J dropped 3 bases, with 10 bases sitting between them. The CDR3 is 15 amino acids. CDR3 DNA: TGTGCCAGCAGCTTAGTCACAGGGTTCAATCAGCCCCAGCATTTT. It codes for CASSLVTGFNQPQHF.

With respect to this clonotype: A much larger clone differs by one base, so this may be a read error. The chain is built from TRBV5-1 and TRBJ2-3, with 11 nucleotides matching TRBD2. The germline V gene has CDR1 SGHRS and CDR2 YFSETQ. The CDR3 extends over 15 amino acids. The junction had 5 bases not matched to a gene; V was cut back by 4 bases and J by 4 bases. The DNA for the CDR3 is TGCGCCAGCAGCCGACTAGCGGGGCCCGCAGATACGCAGTATTTT. It is translated as CASSRLAGPADTQYF.

To note about this clonotype: This may be a read error, as it is one base from a much larger clone. The DNA for the CDR3 is TGCAGTGCTACGCCTCTAGCGACACAAGAGACCCAGGACTTC. Protein product: CSATPLATQETQDF. The chain is built from TRBV20-1 and TRBJ2-5, with TRBD2 as a possible D gene (6 bases). The CDR3 sequence is 14 residues long. Germline V gene lookup returns CDR1 DFQATT and CDR2 SNEGSKA (reference sequence).

The chain links TRBV7-8 to TRBJ2-3; D is perhaps TRBD2 (5 bases). V gave up 2 bases and J gave up 3 bases, with 12 bases separating them. The CDR3 length is 15 residues. Germline V CDR1 and CDR2: SGHVS, FQNEAQ. CDR3 nucleotide sequence: TGTGCCAGCAGCTTAACGGACTCGCGTACAGATACGCAGTATTTT. Residues: CASSLTDSRTDTQYF.

With regard to this clonotype: A much larger clone lies one base from this, so it may be a read error. The chain links TRBV9 to TRBJ2-1; 8 bases are a match to TRBD1. Trimming at V came to 3 bases and at J to 10 bases, leaving 6 bases not matched to a gene. Germline V gene sequence: CDR1 SGDLS, CDR2 YYNGEE. The CDR3 loop spans 13 amino acids. CDR3 residues: CASSAGTGYEQFF. CDR3 in DNA: TGTGCCAGCAGCGCAGGGACAGGCTACGAGCAGTTCTTC.

The V call is TRBV2, the J call TRBJ1-4, with D maybe TRBD1 (5 bases). Germline V gives CDR1 SNHLY, CDR2 FYNNEI. The V end lost 10 bases, the J end lost 4 bases, and 13 bases lay between the germline ends. The length of the CDR3 is 13 residues. CDR3 residues: CATARDFNEKLFF. The DNA for the CDR3 is TGTGCCACCGCCCGGGACTTTAATGAAAAACTGTTTTTT.

The chain has TRBV9 and TRBJ2-2; TRBD1 agrees at 10 bases. The length of the CDR3 is 16 residues. The V gene end was trimmed by 3 bases and the J gene end by 2 bases; junction bases not matched to a gene: 4. Looked up from germline, CDR1 is SGDLS and CDR2 is YYNGEE. CDR3 bases: TGTGCCAGCAGCGATGACAGGGGGCCAAACACCGGGGAGCTGTTTTTT. Its translation is CASSDDRGPNTGELFF.

This clonotype occurred once. Given a much more abundant clone one base away, this may be a read error. In this CDR3 the conserved last residue, phenylalanine or tryptophan, is missing, so a read error is likely. The genes are TRBV25-1 and TRBJ2-3; D is possibly TRBD1 (5 bases). Germline-derived CDR1 and CDR2 are MGHDK and SYGVNS. V was pared by 4 bases and J by 6 bases, with 11 bases between. The CDR3 is made up of 13 amino acids. The chain's CDR3 is CASSVHAGDTQYL. The CDR3 region has the DNA TGTGCCAGCAGTGTACACGCAGGGGATACGCAGTATTTG.

This clonotype appeared many times. V gene TRBV6-1 combines with J gene TRBJ2-3; tentative D call: TRBD2 (6 bases). The V gene's germline CDR1 is MNHNS and CDR2 SASEGT. This CDR3 spans 16 amino acids. Deletions cut 0 bases from V and 2 bases from J, with 12 bases between. The CDR3 sequence: CASSEAGGLLTDTQYF. As DNA, the CDR3 is TGTGCCAGCAGTGAAGCGGGGGGACTCCTCACAGATACGCAGTATTTT.

Only a few counts were recorded for this clonotype. The rearrangement links TRBV7-2 to TRBJ2-7; 7 nucleotides line up with TRBD2. The CDR3 is 15 residues long. The trim removed 1 base at V and 10 bases at J, leaving 13 bases unmatched. The germline CDR1 and CDR2 sequences are SGHTA and FQGNSA. CDR3 in DNA: TGTGCCAGCAGCTTAGACGGGGGGAGAGGAGAGATCCAGTACTTC. Translated: CASSLDGGRGEIQYF.

The sample holds many counts of this clonotype. The chain has TRBV20-1 and TRBJ1-6, with D unclear. Germline V gives CDR1 DFQATT, CDR2 SNEGSKA (reference sequence). V lost 0 bases and J 5 bases, leaving 26 bases between the germline ends. The CDR3 is 20 residues long. CDR3: CSARDQVRPDFLTNNSPLHF. CDR3 sequence (DNA): TGCAGTGCTAGAGATCAAGTGCGTCCGGACTTCCTTACAAATAATTCACCCCTCCACTTT.

Worth noting for this clonotype: Since a much larger clone is just one base distant, this may be a read error. The chain employs TRBV18 and TRBJ2-1, with D unresolved. This CDR3 comprises 13 residues. CDR1 and CDR2 (germline): KGHSH, LQKENI. Here the CDR3 reads CASSQSSYNGQFF. CDR3 nucleotide sequence: TGTGCCAGCTCACAAAGCTCCTACAATGGGCAGTTCTTC.

Details on this clonotype: A read error may be the cause here, since a much bigger clone is one base away. The V and J genes are TRBV10-3 and TRBJ2-3, with D perhaps TRBD2 (6 bases). This CDR3 is built from 14 residues. CDR1 ENHRY and CDR2 SYGVKD come from the germline V gene. The CDR3 sequence: CAMTRQPSTDAQYF. The DNA for the CDR3 is TGTGCCATGACTAGGCAACCTAGCACAGATGCGCAGTATTTT.

J is TRBJ1-1 and V is TRBV7-3; the match to TRBD1 covers 10 bases. V lost 5 bases and J lost 10; bases outside the gene matches: 7. Germline V gene lookup returns CDR1 SGHTA and CDR2 FQGTGA. This CDR3 has 13 residues. CDR3 loop: CASSPGGTGVAFF. The CDR3 DNA reads as TGTGCCAGCAGCCCAGGCGGGACAGGGGTAGCTTTCTTT.

This clonotype appeared a few times. The CDR3 here is CSVRKGSSTGELFF. In DNA form, the CDR3 reads TGCAGCGTTCGGAAGGGTTCGAGCACCGGGGAGCTGTTTTTT. This chain connects TRBV29-1 to TRBJ2-2; D uncertain. This CDR3 region has 14 residues. V was trimmed by 5 bases and J by 4 bases, leaving 14 bases between them. Germline loops: CDR1 SQVTM, CDR2 ANQGSEA.

The chain has TRBV3-1 and TRBJ2-1, with D unresolved. This CDR3 has 12 residues. The germline V and J ends were trimmed by 0 bases and 10 bases, with 7 bases remaining between them. Germline values: CDR1 LGHDT, CDR2 YNNKEL (reference sequence). Here the CDR3 reads CASSQDFYEQFF. DNA for the CDR3: TGTGCCAGCAGCCAAGACTTCTACGAGCAGTTCTTC.

There are many counts of this clonotype. The chain combines TRBV3-1 with TRBJ1-4; D perhaps matches TRBD1 (6 bases). The V end was cut by 3 bases, the J end by 7 bases, with 6 bases between. Per germline, CDR1 LGHDT and CDR2 YNNKEL (reference sequence). The CDR3 covers 12 residues. Here the CDR3 reads CASSHRGEKLFF. CDR3 DNA: TGTGCCAGCAGCCACAGGGGTGAAAAACTGTTTTTT.

This clonotype was found a few times. V and J are TRBV4-2 and TRBJ2-5, with TRBD1 as a possible D gene (6 bases). The CDR3 consists of 17 residues. Germline loops: CDR1 LGHNA, CDR2 YNFKEQ. V lost 3 bases, J lost 4 bases, and 21 bases lay in between. The CDR3: CASSQGSGVDMRETQYF. The CDR3, as DNA: TGTGCCAGCAGCCAGGGTTCAGGGGTCGACATGAGAGAGACCCAGTACTTC.

This clonotype has at least ten counts. This chain connects TRBV6-5 to TRBJ2-7; 8 bases map to TRBD1. Per the germline V gene, CDR1 is MNHEY and CDR2 is SVGAGI. This CDR3 is built from 15 residues. V shed 6 bases and J 3 bases; nucleotides not matched to a gene: 10. The CDR3 nucleotides read TGTGCCAGCAGCCTACAGGGGGGCGGTCACTACGAGCAGTACTTC. Amino acids: CASSLQGGGHYEQYF.

Worth noting for this clonotype: Being one base from a much bigger clone, this may be a read error. The chain combines TRBV5-1 with TRBJ2-2; D possibly corresponds to TRBD1 (6 bases). Germline CDR1 reads SGHRS; CDR2 reads YFSETQ. CDR3 size: 13 residues. Here the CDR3 reads CASSLDRAGERFF. CDR3 coding DNA: TGCGCCAGCAGCTTGGACAGGGCCGGGGAGCGGTTTTTT.

The sample holds many counts of this clonotype. CDR3 in DNA: TGTGCCAGCAGTTCACAGGACAGGGGCTATAATTCACCCCTCCACTTT. Its translation: CASSSQDRGYNSPLHF. The V and J genes are TRBV28 and TRBJ1-6; 9 bases match TRBD1. V was pared by 4 bases and J by 3 bases, with 4 bases of the junction left unmatched. The CDR3 is made up of 16 amino acids. CDR1 and CDR2 from the germline V gene are MDHEN and SYDVKM. Full variable domain (remainder filled in from reference TRBV28 and TRBJ1-6): DVKVTQSSRYLVKRTGEKVFLECVQDMDHENMFWYRQDPGLGLRLIYFSYDVKMKEKGDIPEGYSVSREKKERFSLILESASTNQTSMYLCASSSQDRGYNSPLHFGNGTRLTVT.